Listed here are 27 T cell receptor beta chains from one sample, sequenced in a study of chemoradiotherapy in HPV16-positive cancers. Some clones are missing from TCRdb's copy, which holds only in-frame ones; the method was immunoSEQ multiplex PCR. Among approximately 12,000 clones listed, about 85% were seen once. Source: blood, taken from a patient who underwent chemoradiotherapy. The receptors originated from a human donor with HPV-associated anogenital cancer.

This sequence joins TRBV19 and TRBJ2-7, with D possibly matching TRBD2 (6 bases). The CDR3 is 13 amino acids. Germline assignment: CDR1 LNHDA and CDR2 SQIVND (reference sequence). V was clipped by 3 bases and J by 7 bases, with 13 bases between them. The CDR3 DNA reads TGTGCCAGTAGTATTGGGGGACTGACGGAGCAGTACTTC. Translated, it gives CASSIGGLTEQYF.

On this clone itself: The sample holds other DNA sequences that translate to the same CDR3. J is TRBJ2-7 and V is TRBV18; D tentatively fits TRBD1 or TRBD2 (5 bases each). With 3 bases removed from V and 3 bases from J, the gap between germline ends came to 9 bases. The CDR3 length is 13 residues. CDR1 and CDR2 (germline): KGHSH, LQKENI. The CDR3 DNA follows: TGTGCCAGCTCACCCGGGACCGGCTACGAGCAGTACGTC. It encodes CASSPGTGYEQYV.

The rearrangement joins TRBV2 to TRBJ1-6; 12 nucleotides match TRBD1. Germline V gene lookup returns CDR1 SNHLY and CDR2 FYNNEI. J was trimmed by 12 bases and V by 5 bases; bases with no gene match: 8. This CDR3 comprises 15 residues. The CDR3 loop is CASSPGQGAMRPLHF. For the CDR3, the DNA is TGTGCCAGCAGTCCGGGACAGGGGGCAATGAGACCCCTCCACTTT.

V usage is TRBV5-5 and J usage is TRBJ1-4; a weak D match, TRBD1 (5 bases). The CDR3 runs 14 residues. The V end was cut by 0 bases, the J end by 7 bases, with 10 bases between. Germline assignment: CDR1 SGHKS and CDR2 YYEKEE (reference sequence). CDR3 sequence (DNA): TGTGCCAGCAGCTTGGTCGGGGGGGGTGAAAAACTGTTTTTT. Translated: CASSLVGGGEKLFF. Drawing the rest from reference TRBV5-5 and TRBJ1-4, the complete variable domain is DAGVTQSPTHLIKTRGQQVTLRCSPISGHKSVSWYQQVLGQGPQFIFQYYEKEERGRGNFPDRFSARQFPNYSSELNVNALLLGDSALYLCASSLVGGGEKLFFGSGTQLSVL.

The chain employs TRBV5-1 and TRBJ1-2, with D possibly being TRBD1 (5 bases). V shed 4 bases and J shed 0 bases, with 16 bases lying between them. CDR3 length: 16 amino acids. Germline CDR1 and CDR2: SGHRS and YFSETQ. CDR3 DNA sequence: TGCGCCAGCAGCCTAGGGACGGTTTCGGCTAACTATGGCTACACCTTC. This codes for CASSLGTVSANYGYTF.

CDR3 region: CASSRRAETQYF. CDR3 coding DNA: TGTGCCAGCAGCCGGAGGGCGGAGACCCAGTACTTC. The J gene is TRBJ2-5, the V gene TRBV6-1; D perhaps matches TRBD2 (6 bases). With 6 bases removed from V and 5 bases from J, the gap between germline ends came to 10 bases. This CDR3 is built from 12 residues. Germline V CDR1 and CDR2: MNHNS, SASEGT.

The CDR3 loop reads CASRPGTVYGYTF. In nucleotides, the CDR3 is TGTGCCAGTAGACCCGGGACAGTCTATGGCTACACCTTC. The chain employs TRBV19 and TRBJ1-2; 7 bases map to TRBD1. The germline gives CDR1 LNHDA, CDR2 SQIVND (reference sequence). The CDR3 is made up of 13 amino acids. The V gene end was trimmed by 6 bases and the J gene end by 4 bases; junction bases not matched to a gene: 5.

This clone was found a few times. The CDR3 loop is CASSQDWGQPQHF. Written as DNA, the CDR3 is TGTGCCAGCAGCCAAGATTGGGGTCAGCCCCAGCATTTT. This rearrangement joins TRBV14 to TRBJ1-5; D gene uncertain. Germline V lookup: CDR1 SGHDN, CDR2 FVKESK. The length of the CDR3 is 13 residues. The V end was cut by 0 bases, the J end by 6 bases, with 6 bases between.

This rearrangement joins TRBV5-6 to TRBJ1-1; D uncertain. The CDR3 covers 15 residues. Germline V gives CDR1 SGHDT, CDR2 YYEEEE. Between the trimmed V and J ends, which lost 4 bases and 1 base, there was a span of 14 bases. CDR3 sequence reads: CASSRRGVWNTEAFF. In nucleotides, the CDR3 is TGTGCCAGCAGCCGGCGTGGGGTTTGGAACACTGAAGCTTTCTTT.

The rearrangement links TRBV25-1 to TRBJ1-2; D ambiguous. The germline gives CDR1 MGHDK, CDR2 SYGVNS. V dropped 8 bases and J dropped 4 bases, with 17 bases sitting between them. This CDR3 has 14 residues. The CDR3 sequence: CASGKEGTAYGYTF. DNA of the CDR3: TGTGCCAGCGGGAAGGAGGGCACTGCCTATGGCTACACCTTC.

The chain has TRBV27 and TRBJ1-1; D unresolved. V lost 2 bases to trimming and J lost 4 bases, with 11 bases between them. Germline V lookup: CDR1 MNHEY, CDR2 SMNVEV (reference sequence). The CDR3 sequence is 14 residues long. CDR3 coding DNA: TGTGCCAGCAGTTTAGGGCAGTCTACCACTGAAGCTTTCTTT. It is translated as CASSLGQSTTEAFF.

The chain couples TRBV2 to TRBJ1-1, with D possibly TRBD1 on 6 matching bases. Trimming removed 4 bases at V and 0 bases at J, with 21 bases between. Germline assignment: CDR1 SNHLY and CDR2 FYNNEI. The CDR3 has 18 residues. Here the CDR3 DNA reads TGTGCCAGCAGTGGTTTCGGGGGGCTTCTGTTCATGAACACTGAAGCTTTCTTT. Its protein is CASSGFGGLLFMNTEAFF.

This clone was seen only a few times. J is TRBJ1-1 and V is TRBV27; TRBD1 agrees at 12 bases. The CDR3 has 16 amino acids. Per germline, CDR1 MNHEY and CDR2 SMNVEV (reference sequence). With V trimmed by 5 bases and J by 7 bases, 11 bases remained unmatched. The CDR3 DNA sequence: TGTGCCAGCAGTCCTAACCCGGGACAGGGGGCGGGTGAAGCTTTCTTT. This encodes CASSPNPGQGAGEAFF.

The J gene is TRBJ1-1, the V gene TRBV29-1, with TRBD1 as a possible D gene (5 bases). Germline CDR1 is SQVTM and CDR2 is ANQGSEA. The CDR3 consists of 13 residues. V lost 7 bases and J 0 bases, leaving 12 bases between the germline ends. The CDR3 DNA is TGCAGCGCCAAGGGGCAGATGAACACTGAAGCTTTCTTT. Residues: CSAKGQMNTEAFF.

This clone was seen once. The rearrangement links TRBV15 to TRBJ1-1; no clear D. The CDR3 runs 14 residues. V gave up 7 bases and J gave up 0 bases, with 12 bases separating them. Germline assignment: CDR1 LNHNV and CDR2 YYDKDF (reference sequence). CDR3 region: CATKQQVVNTEAFF. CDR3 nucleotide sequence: TGTGCCACCAAGCAGCAGGTCGTGAACACTGAAGCTTTCTTT.

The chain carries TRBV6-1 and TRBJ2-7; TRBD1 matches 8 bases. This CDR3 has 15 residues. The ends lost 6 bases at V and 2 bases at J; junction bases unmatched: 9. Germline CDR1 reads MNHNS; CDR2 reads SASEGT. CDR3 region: CASRETGAVTYEQYV. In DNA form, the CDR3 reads TGTGCCAGCAGAGAGACAGGGGCCGTAACCTACGAGCAGTACGTC.

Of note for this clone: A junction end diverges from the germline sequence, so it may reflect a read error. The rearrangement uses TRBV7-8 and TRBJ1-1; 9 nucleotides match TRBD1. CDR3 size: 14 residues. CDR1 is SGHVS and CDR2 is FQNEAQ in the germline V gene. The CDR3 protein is CASSQGGQGLEGFF. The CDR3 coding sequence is TGTGCCAGCAGCCAAGGAGGACAGGGGCTCGAAGGTTTCTTT.

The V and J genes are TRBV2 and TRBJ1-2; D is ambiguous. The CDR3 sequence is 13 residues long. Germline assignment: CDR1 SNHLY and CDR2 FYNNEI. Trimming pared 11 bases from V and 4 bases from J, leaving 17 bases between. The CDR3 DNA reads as TGTGCCGGCCGTGGGGATATCGGCTATGGCTACACCTTC. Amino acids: CAGRGDIGYGYTF. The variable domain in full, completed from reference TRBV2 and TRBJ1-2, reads EPEVTQTPSHQVTQMGQEVILRCVPISNHLYFYWYRQILGQKVEFLVSFYNNEISEKSEIFDDQFSVERPDGSNFTLKIRSTKLEDSAMYFCAGRGDIGYGYTFGSGTRLTVV.

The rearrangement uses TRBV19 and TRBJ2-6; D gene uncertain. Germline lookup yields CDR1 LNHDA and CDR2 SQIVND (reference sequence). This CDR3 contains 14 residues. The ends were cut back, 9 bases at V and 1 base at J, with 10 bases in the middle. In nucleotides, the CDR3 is TGTGCCAGCACAAAAACGTCTGGGGCCAACGTCCTGACTTTC. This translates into CASTKTSGANVLTF. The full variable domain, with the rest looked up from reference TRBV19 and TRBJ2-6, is DGGITQSPKYLFRKEGQNVTLSCEQNLNHDAMYWYRQDPGQGLRLIYYSQIVNDFQKGDIAEGYSVSREKKESFPLTVTSAQKNPTAFYLCASTKTSGANVLTFGAGSRLTVL.

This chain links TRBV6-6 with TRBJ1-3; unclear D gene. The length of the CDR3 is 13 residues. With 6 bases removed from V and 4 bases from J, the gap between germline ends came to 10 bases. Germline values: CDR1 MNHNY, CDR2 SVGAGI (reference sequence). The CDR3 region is CASSPPSGNTIYF. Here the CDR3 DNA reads TGTGCCAGCAGCCCCCCCTCCGGAAACACCATATATTTT.

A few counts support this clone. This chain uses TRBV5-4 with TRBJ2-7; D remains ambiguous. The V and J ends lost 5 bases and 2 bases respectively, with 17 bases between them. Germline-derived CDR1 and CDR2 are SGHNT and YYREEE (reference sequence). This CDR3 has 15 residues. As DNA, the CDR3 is TGTGCCAGCAGGCGCGTTCCCTCCCGGACCTACGAGCAGTACTTC. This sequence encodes CASRRVPSRTYEQYF.

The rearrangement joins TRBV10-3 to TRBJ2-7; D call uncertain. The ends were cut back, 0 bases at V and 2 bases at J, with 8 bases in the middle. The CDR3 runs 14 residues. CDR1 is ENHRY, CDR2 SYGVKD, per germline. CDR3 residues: CAISESDTTYEQYF. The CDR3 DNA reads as TGTGCCATCAGTGAGTCCGACACAACCTACGAGCAGTACTTC.

The chain's CDR3 is CASSFLNQPQHF. CDR3 sequence (DNA): TGTGCCAGCAGCTTTCTAAATCAGCCCCAGCATTTT. This chain joins TRBV7-2 and TRBJ1-5, with D unresolved. CDR3 size: 12 residues. Looked up from germline, CDR1 is SGHTA and CDR2 is FQGNSA. The V and J ends lost 3 bases and 4 bases respectively, with 4 bases between them.

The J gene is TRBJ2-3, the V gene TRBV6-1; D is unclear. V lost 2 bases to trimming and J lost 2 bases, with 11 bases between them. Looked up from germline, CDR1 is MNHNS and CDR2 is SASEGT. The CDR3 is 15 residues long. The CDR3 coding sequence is TGTGCCAGCAGTGAAATGGGCAGGATCACAGATACGCAGTATTTT. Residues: CASSEMGRITDTQYF.

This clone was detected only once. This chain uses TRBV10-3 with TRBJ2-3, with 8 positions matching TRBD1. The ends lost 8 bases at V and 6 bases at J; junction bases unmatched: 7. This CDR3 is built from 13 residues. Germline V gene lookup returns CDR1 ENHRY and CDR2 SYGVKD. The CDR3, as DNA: TGTGCCATCGGGCAGGGGGCGGGGGATACGCAGTATTTT. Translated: CAIGQGAGDTQYF.

In DNA form, the CDR3 reads TGTGCCAGCAGTGAAGCGGGGTCATCTGAAGCTTTCTTT. The encoded protein is CASSEAGSSEAFF. This rearrangement joins TRBV2 to TRBJ1-1; D unclear. V was clipped by 0 bases and J by 6 bases, with 8 bases between them. The germline gives CDR1 SNHLY, CDR2 FYNNEI. This CDR3 comprises 13 residues. Looking up the rest from reference TRBV2 and TRBJ1-1 gives the full variable domain: EPEVTQTPSHQVTQMGQEVILRCVPISNHLYFYWYRQILGQKVEFLVSFYNNEISEKSEIFDDQFSVERPDGSNFTLKIRSTKLEDSAMYFCASSEAGSSEAFFGQGTRLTVV.

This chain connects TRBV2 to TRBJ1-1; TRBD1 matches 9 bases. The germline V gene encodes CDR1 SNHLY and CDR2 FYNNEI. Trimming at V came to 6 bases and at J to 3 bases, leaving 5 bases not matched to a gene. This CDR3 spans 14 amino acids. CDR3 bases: TGTGCCAGCAGAGGGACAGGGTGGGACACTGAAGCTTTCTTT. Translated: CASRGTGWDTEAFF.